The 27 T cell receptor beta chains below were found in one sample sequenced in a study of early T cells in non-severe SARS-CoV-2 infection. TCRdb analysed the 5' RACE reads with MiXCR anew, one entry per CDR3 protein. The table includes some 49,000 distinct CDR3 sequences, around 11% detected once. Sequencing was carried out using whole blood. These receptors originate from an adult who was a healthcare worker with PCR-confirmed SARS-CoV-2 infection or an uninfected control (not recorded which).

This clonotype was seen a handful of times. The chain couples TRBV28 to TRBJ2-5; D not resolved. The CDR3 loop spans 12 amino acids. Germline lookup yields CDR1 MDHEN and CDR2 SYDVKM. The ends were cut back, 10 bases at V and 2 bases at J, with 11 bases in the middle. The CDR3 reads CATAAAQETQYF. CDR3 nucleotide sequence: TGTGCCACCGCTGCAGCACAAGAGACCCAGTACTTC.

CDR3 nucleotides: TGTGCTAGCTCTCAATCCCCAGAGGCCAACGTCCTGACTTTC. It yields the protein CASSQSPEANVLTF. The J gene is TRBJ2-6, the V gene TRBV7-7; D remains ambiguous. In germline, CDR1 is SSHAT, CDR2 FNYEAQ (reference sequence). The length of the CDR3 is 14 residues.

The V call is TRBV4-2, the J call TRBJ2-3; 11 bases map to TRBD1. The CDR3 covers 16 residues. Germline CDR1 is LGHNA and CDR2 is YNFKEQ. V shed 1 base and J 6 bases; nucleotides not matched to a gene: 6. For the CDR3, the DNA is TGTGCCAGCAGCCAAGTCCCCGGGACAGGGGGGGATACGCAGTATTTT. Amino acids: CASSQVPGTGGDTQYF.

This clonotype has only a few counts. The chain uses TRBV27 and TRBJ2-7; 11 bases are shared with TRBD2. Germline CDR1 reads MNHEY; CDR2 reads SMNVEV (reference sequence). This CDR3 comprises 16 residues. V lost 4 bases and J lost 5; bases outside the gene matches: 10. The CDR3: CASSSLSSGGHHEQYF. The CDR3 nucleotides are TGTGCCAGCAGTTCCCTCTCTAGCGGGGGGCACCACGAGCAGTACTTC.

This clonotype occurred a few times. The V call is TRBV28, the J call TRBJ2-7, with D maybe TRBD2 (6 bases). The CDR3 is made up of 13 amino acids. CDR1 and CDR2 from the germline V gene are MDHEN and SYDVKM. The V and J ends lost 10 bases and 0 bases respectively, with 13 bases between them. CDR3 amino acids: CAILGGSSYEQYF. DNA of the CDR3: TGTGCCATCCTTGGGGGGAGCTCCTACGAGCAGTACTTC. The variable domain in full, with the rest retrieved from reference TRBV28 and TRBJ2-7, is DVKVTQSSRYLVKRTGEKVFLECVQDMDHENMFWYRQDPGLGLRLIYFSYDVKMKEKGDIPEGYSVSREKKERFSLILESASTNQTSMYLCAILGGSSYEQYFGPGTRLTVT.

Many counts were recorded for this clonotype. The rearrangement joins TRBV4-3 to TRBJ2-7, with D maybe TRBD2 (5 bases). Germline CDR1 LGHNA, CDR2 YSLEER. V was clipped by 1 base and J by 3 bases, with 10 bases between them. The CDR3 runs to 14 residues. CDR3 in DNA: TGCGCCAGCAGCCAAGGGCTAGCTCGCTACGAGCAGTACTTC. Translated, it gives CASSQGLARYEQYF.

This chain uses TRBV7-8 with TRBJ2-7; either TRBD1 or TRBD2 may fit D (5 bases each). The V and J ends lost 1 base and 7 bases respectively, with 14 bases between them. This CDR3 has 14 residues. Germline V gene data show CDR1 as SGHVS and CDR2 as FQNEAQ. The CDR3 loop is CASSLDSGAEEQYF. DNA of the CDR3: TGTGCCAGCAGCTTAGATTCCGGGGCCGAAGAGCAGTACTTC. Supplemented by reference TRBV7-8 and TRBJ2-7, the full variable domain reads GAGVSQSPRYKVAKRGQDVALRCDPISGHVSLFWYQQALGQGPEFLTYFQNEAQLDKSGLPSDRFFAERPEGSVSTLKIQRTQQEDSAVYLCASSLDSGAEEQYFGPGTRLTVT.

Only a few counts were recorded for this clonotype. This sequence joins TRBV30 and TRBJ2-3, with unresolved D. Trimming took off 2 bases at V and 1 base at J, with 10 bases between the two ends. CDR1 is GTSNPN, CDR2 SVGIG, per germline (reference sequence). The length of the CDR3 is 14 residues. The CDR3, as DNA: TGTGCCTGGAGTTCAGGTGATGGCACAGATACGCAGTATTTT. Its translation: CAWSSGDGTDTQYF.

CDR3 sequence reads: CASSLRQGANYGYTF. The CDR3 coding sequence is TGTGCCAGCAGCCTGAGACAGGGGGCGAACTATGGCTACACCTTC. V usage is TRBV14 and J usage is TRBJ1-2, with 10 bases aligning to TRBD1. Losses at the gene ends were 4 bases for V and 2 bases for J; bases not matched to a gene: 4. The CDR3 consists of 15 residues. The germline gives CDR1 SGHDN, CDR2 FVKESK.

The V gene is TRBV7-3, the J gene TRBJ1-1; tentatively, D is TRBD1 (6 bases). Germline lookup yields CDR1 SGHTA and CDR2 FQGTGA. Trimming cost V 4 bases and J 0 bases, with 9 bases left between them. This CDR3 is built from 14 residues. Written as DNA, the CDR3 is TGTGCCAGCAGCTCCGGGGACATGAACACTGAAGCTTTCTTT. Translated: CASSSGDMNTEAFF.

As for this clonotype: Sequence at one end of the junction differs from germline and may be a read error. J is TRBJ1-1 and V is TRBV4-1; a weak D match, TRBD1 (5 bases). Germline V CDR1 and CDR2: MGHRA, YSYEKL. CDR3 length equals 13 residues. CDR3 in amino acids: CATSEGTNTEAFF. CDR3 coding DNA: TGCGCCACCAGCGAGGGGACGAACACTGAAGCTTTCTTT.

This clonotype came up many times. The CDR3 DNA reads as TGTGCCAGCAGTTTAGGGAAGGAAAAACTGTTTTTT. Translated: CASSLGKEKLFF. The chain joins TRBV28 to TRBJ1-4; D is undetermined. The CDR3 is 12 amino acids. Germline assignment: CDR1 MDHEN and CDR2 SYDVKM. Trimming left V 2 bases short and J 8 bases short, with 6 bases between.

This clonotype showed up many times. The chain links TRBV5-8 to TRBJ2-3, with a possible D match to TRBD1 (5 bases). V lost 10 bases to trimming and J lost 5 bases, with 14 bases between them. This CDR3 region has 12 residues. The germline V gene encodes CDR1 SGHTS and CDR2 YDEGEE. The CDR3 protein is CAASEGEDTQYF. CDR3 DNA: TGTGCCGCCAGTGAAGGGGAAGATACGCAGTATTTT.

The chain has TRBV7-9 and TRBJ2-7, with D perhaps matching TRBD2 (6 bases). Deletions cut 3 bases from V and 5 bases from J, with 14 bases between. Germline CDR1 is SEHNR and CDR2 is FQNEAQ (reference sequence). The CDR3 totals 14 residues. The CDR3, as DNA: TGTGCCAGCAGCTTCGGGCCTCGGGAGAACGAGCAGTACTTC. Encoded protein: CASSFGPRENEQYF.

The V and J genes are TRBV20-1 and TRBJ2-1; 10 nucleotides align to TRBD2. J lost 3 bases, V lost 1 base, and 6 bases had no gene match. The CDR3 covers 16 residues. Germline V gives CDR1 DFQATT, CDR2 SNEGSKA (reference sequence). In DNA, the CDR3 is TGCAGTGCTAGAGCGGAACTAGCGGGGTTCTACAATGAGCAGTTCTTC. This translates into CSARAELAGFYNEQFF.

The genes are TRBV11-3 and TRBJ1-1; TRBD1 matches 8 bases. CDR3 length: 16 residues. Looked up from germline, CDR1 is SGHNT and CDR2 is YENEEA. After removal of 1 base from V and 2 bases from J, the junction contained 6 bases not matched to a gene. CDR3 DNA sequence: TGTGCCAGCAGCTTAGGGAGGACAGGGAGTAACACTGAAGCTTTCTTT. As protein: CASSLGRTGSNTEAFF.

The chain employs TRBV6-2 or TRBV6-3 and TRBJ1-1; D gene ambiguous. CDR1 is MNHEY and CDR2 is SVGEGT in the germline V gene. V lost 7 bases and J lost 4, with 10 bases in between. The CDR3 runs to 12 residues. The CDR3 here is CASNDVGTEAFF. The CDR3 nucleotides read TGTGCCAGCAATGACGTGGGCACTGAAGCTTTCTTT.

This clonotype appeared a few times. The junction and the germline gene differ at one end; a read error may be behind it. The rearrangement links TRBV7-7 to TRBJ2-7, with D possibly TRBD2 on 5 matching bases. CDR3 length equals 18 residues. The germline V gene encodes CDR1 SSHAT and CDR2 FNYEAQ (reference sequence). The CDR3 protein is CASSLAPYAVGSSYEQYF. The CDR3 nucleotides are TGTGCTAGCAGCTTAGCGCCCTACGCGGTAGGCAGCTCCTACGAGCAGTACTTC.

CDR3 bases: TGTGCCAGCAGTCGCGTTTTGGGACTAGCAGGGGAGCAGTTCTTC. Its protein product is CASSRVLGLAGEQFF. This chain joins TRBV12-3 or TRBV12-4 and TRBJ2-1, with TRBD2 matching 9 bases. This CDR3 contains 15 residues. With V trimmed by 5 bases and J by 10 bases, 12 bases remained unmatched.

The V and J genes are TRBV6-2 or TRBV6-3 and TRBJ2-1; TRBD2 aligns across 13 bases. The V segment lost 6 bases and the J segment 9 bases; nucleotides outside the gene matches: 8. The germline gives CDR1 MNHEY, CDR2 SVGEGT. The CDR3 runs to 15 residues. The CDR3 bases are TGTGCCAGCAGACAACTAGCGGGAGGGCCAAGTGAGCAGTTCTTC. Amino acid sequence: CASRQLAGGPSEQFF.

This clonotype was picked up many times. The germline gene is not matched at one end of the junction; a read error may be the cause. The chain is built from TRBV5-4 and TRBJ2-7; D assignment may be TRBD1 or TRBD2 (6 bases each). Germline V gives CDR1 SGHNT, CDR2 YYREEE (reference sequence). The CDR3 contains 14 residues. The CDR3 loop reads CASSLERGLYGQYF. The CDR3 bases are TGTGCCAGCAGCTTGGAACGGGGGCTCTACGGGCAGTACTTC.

This rearrangement joins TRBV7-9 to TRBJ2-5; TRBD2 is a possible D gene (6 bases). Deletions cut 7 bases from V and 1 base from J, with 10 bases between. Per germline, CDR1 SEHNR and CDR2 FQNEAQ (reference sequence). CDR3 length: 13 residues. CDR3 sequence (DNA): TGTGCCAGCAACCAGCGGGCCCAAGAGACCCAGTACTTC. Protein sequence: CASNQRAQETQYF.

This clonotype appeared many times. The chain links TRBV11-2 to TRBJ2-7; 8 nucleotides align to TRBD2. Losses at the gene ends were 5 bases for V and 0 bases for J; bases not matched to a gene: 9. Germline CDR1 and CDR2: SGHAT and FQNNGV. CDR3 length: 16 residues. The CDR3 sequence: CASSSHIAGSSYEQYF. As DNA, the CDR3 is TGTGCCAGCAGCAGTCATATAGCGGGGAGCTCCTACGAGCAGTACTTC.

The rearrangement joins TRBV7-2 to TRBJ2-4; the D gene is possibly TRBD2 (5 bases). The CDR3 extends over 15 amino acids. Trimming shortened V by 4 bases and J by 3 bases, and 13 bases separated the two germline ends. Per germline, CDR1 SGHTA and CDR2 FQGNSA. This CDR3 reads CASSSGVKGKNIQYF. CDR3 in DNA: TGTGCCAGCAGCTCCGGGGTAAAGGGCAAAAACATTCAGTACTTC.

This clonotype occurred many times. V gene TRBV25-1 combines with J gene TRBJ1-2; 9 bases are shared with TRBD1. The junction had 13 bases not matched to a gene; V was cut back by 9 bases and J by 8 bases. Germline V gene sequence: CDR1 MGHDK, CDR2 SYGVNS. The CDR3 contains 14 residues. CDR3 protein: CASSLTGQGQGYTF. The CDR3 DNA is TGTGCCAGTTCTCTCACGGGACAGGGTCAGGGCTACACCTTC.

This clonotype was observed many times. This chain links TRBV20-1 with TRBJ2-1; D is undetermined. Germline CDR1 DFQATT, CDR2 SNEGSKA (reference sequence). The CDR3 is made up of 13 amino acids. V was clipped by 1 base and J by 9 bases, with 13 bases between them. The DNA of the CDR3 is TGCAGTGCTAGAGCGGCACAGCACAGTGAGCAGTTCTTC. Residues: CSARAAQHSEQFF.

This clonotype was recorded at least ten times. The CDR3 reads CASSLKSSSEQFF. The DNA for the CDR3 is TGTGCCAGCAGTTTAAAGTCTAGCAGTGAGCAGTTCTTC. V is TRBV12-3 or TRBV12-4 and J is TRBJ2-1; TRBD2 is a possible D gene (5 bases). The germline V and J ends were trimmed by 2 bases and 9 bases, with 11 bases remaining between them. The CDR3 runs to 13 residues.